This paragraph covers one T cell receptor beta chain sequence. The data were obtained in a study of T cells in Graves' hyperthyroidism and ophthalmopathy. Study overall: Blood was drawn when the patient was first diagnosed and still untreated.

The study based diagnoses on clinical symptoms, serum thyroxine and TRAb, thyroid ultrasound and orbital computed tomography. Amplification of TCR beta CDR3 regions used RNA as the template. First-round RT-PCR of the TCR CDR3 relied on the HTBI primer set. TCRdb re-called the multiplex PCR reads through MiXCR, storing one row per CDR3 protein. Of 750,000 to 900,000 distinct CDR3 sequences listed, around 39% were seen once; the top ten hold 8% to 9%. The sequence was obtained from a man aged 18 to 29 with Graves' hyperthyroidism. The sample taken for sequencing was blood.

This chain's CDR3 is CASSEGGRTKLFF. The CDR3 nucleotides read TGTGCCAGCAGTGAGGGGGGACGAACGAAACTGTTTTTT. The chain is built from TRBV6-6 and TRBJ1-4; possibly TRBD1 for D (6 bases). Trimming shortened V by 5 bases and J by 11 bases, and 15 bases separated the two germline ends. Germline-derived CDR1 and CDR2 are MNHNY and SVGAGI (reference sequence). The CDR3 extends over 13 amino acids.